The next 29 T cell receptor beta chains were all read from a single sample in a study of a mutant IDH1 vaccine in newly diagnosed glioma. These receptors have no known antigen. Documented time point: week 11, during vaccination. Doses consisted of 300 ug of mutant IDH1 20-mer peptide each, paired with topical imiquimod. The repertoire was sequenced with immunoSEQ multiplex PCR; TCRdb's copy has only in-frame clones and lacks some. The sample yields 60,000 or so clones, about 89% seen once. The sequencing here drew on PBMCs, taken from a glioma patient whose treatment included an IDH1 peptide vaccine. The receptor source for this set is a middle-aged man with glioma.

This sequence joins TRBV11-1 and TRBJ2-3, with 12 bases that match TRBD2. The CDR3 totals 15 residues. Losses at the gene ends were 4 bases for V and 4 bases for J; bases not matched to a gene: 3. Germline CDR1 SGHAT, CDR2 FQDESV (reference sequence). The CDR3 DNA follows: TGTGCCAGCAGCTCGACTAGCGGGAGAGCAGATACGCAGTATTTT. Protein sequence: CASSSTSGRADTQYF. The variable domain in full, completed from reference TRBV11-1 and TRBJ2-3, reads EAEVAQSPRYKITEKSQAVAFWCDPISGHATLYWYRQILGQGPELLVQFQDESVVDDSQLPKDRFSAERLKGVDSTLKIQPAELGDSAMYLCASSSTSGRADTQYFGPGTRLTVL.

The CDR3 region is CASSHGLTGLGELFF. The DNA for the CDR3 is TGCGCCAGCAGCCATGGGCTTACAGGGCTCGGGGAGCTGTTTTTT. V and J are TRBV4-1 and TRBJ2-2; tentative D call: TRBD1 (6 bases). Trimming removed 3 bases from V and 7 bases from J, with 15 bases in between. The CDR3 loop spans 15 amino acids. Germline V gene data show CDR1 as MGHRA and CDR2 as YSYEKL.

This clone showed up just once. The CDR3 reads CASSRRTGSQETQYF. The CDR3 DNA reads TGTGCCAGCAGCCGTAGAACGGGTTCTCAAGAGACCCAGTACTTC. J is TRBJ2-5 and V is TRBV7-3, with no clear D. V was cut by 5 bases and J by 2 bases, with 15 bases left in between. This CDR3 is 15 amino acids long. Per the germline V gene, CDR1 is SGHTA and CDR2 is FQGTGA.

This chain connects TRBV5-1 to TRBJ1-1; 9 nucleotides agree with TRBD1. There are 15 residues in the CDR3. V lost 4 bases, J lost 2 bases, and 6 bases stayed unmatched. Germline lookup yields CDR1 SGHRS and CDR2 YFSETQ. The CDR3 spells CASSVDRGRNTEAFF. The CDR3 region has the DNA TGCGCCAGCAGCGTCGACAGGGGGAGAAACACTGAAGCTTTCTTT. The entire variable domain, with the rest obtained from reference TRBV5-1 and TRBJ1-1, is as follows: KAGVTQTPRYLIKTRGQQVTLSCSPISGHRSVSWYQQTPGQGLQFLFEYFSETQRNKGNFPGRFSGRQFSNSRSEMNVSTLELGDSALYLCASSVDRGRNTEAFFGQGTRLTVV.

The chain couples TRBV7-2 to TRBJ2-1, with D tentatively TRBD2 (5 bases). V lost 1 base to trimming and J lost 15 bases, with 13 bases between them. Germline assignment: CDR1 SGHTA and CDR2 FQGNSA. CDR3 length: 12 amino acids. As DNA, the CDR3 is TGTGCCAGCAGCTTAGTCGGACTTCCAGGGTTCTTC. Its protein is CASSLVGLPGFF.

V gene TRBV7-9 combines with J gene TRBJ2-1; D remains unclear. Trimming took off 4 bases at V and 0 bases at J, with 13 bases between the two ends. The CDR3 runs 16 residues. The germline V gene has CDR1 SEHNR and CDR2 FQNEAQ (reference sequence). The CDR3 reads CASSSPELSSYNEQFF. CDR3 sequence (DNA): TGTGCCAGCAGCTCACCGGAGCTGAGCTCCTACAATGAGCAGTTCTTC.

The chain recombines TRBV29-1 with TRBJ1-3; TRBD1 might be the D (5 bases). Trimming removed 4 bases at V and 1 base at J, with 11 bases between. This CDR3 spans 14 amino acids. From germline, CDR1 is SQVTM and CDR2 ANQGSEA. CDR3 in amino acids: CSVGGGESGNTIYF. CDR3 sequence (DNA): TGCAGCGTTGGAGGAGGGGAATCTGGAAACACCATATATTTT.

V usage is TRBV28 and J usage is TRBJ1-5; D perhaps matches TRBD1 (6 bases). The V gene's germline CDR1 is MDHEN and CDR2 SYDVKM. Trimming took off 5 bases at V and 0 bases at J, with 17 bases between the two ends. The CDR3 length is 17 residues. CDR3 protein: CASSRIQDSYSNQPQHF. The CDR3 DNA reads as TGTGCCAGCAGTCGGATTCAGGACAGCTATAGCAATCAGCCCCAGCATTTT.

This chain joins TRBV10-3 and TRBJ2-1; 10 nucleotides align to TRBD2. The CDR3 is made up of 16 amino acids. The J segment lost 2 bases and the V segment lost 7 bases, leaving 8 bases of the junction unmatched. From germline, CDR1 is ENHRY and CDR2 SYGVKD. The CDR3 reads CAITSRLAGTYNEQFF. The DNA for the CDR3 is TGTGCCATCACGTCTCGACTAGCGGGTACCTACAATGAGCAGTTCTTC.

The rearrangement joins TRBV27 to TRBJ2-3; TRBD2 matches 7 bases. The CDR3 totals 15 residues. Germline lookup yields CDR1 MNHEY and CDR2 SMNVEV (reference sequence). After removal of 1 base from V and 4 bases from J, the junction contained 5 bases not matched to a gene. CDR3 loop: CASSLLAGLPDTQYF. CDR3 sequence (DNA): TGTGCCAGCAGTTTATTAGCGGGTTTACCAGATACGCAGTATTTT.

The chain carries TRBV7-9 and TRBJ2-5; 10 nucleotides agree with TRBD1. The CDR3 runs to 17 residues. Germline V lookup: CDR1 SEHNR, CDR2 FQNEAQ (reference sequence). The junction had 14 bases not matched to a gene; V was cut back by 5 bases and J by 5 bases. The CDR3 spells CASSAETGTGASETQYF. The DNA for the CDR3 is TGTGCCAGCAGCGCCGAAACCGGGACAGGGGCCTCGGAGACCCAGTACTTC.

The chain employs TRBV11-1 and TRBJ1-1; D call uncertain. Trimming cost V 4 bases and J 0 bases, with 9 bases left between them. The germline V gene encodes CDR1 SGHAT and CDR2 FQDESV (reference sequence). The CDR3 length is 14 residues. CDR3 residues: CASSSGMVNTEAFF. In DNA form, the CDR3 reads TGTGCCAGCAGCTCAGGAATGGTGAACACTGAAGCTTTCTTT.

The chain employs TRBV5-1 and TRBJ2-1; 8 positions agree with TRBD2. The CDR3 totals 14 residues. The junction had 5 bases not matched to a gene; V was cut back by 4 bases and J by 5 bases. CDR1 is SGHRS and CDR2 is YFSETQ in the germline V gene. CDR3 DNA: TGCGCCAGCAGCCCTAGCGGGCCCAACAATGAGCAGTTCTTC. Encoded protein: CASSPSGPNNEQFF.

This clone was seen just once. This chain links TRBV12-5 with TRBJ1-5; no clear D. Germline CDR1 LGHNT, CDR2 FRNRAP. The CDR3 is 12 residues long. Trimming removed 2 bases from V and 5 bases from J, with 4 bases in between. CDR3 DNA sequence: TGTGCTAGTGGTTTGAGTGATCAGCCCCAGCATTTT. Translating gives CASGLSDQPQHF.

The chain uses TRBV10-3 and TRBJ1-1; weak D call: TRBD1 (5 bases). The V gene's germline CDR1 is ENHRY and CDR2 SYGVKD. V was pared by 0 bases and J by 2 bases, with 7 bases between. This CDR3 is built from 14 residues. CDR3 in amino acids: CAISESGGNTEAFF. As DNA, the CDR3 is TGTGCCATCAGTGAGTCCGGGGGAAACACTGAAGCTTTCTTT.

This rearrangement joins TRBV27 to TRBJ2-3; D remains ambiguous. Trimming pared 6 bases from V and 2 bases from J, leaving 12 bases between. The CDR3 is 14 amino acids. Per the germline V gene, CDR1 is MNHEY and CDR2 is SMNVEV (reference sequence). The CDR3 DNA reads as TGTGCCAGCAGGATCCAGCTGAACACAGATACGCAGTATTTT. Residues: CASRIQLNTDTQYF.

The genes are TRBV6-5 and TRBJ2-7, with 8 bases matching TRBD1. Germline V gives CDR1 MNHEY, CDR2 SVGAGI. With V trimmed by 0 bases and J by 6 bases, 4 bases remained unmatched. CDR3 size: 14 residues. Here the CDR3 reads CASSYSPGGREQYV. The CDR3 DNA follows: TGTGCCAGCAGTTACTCGCCAGGGGGCCGCGAGCAGTACGTC.

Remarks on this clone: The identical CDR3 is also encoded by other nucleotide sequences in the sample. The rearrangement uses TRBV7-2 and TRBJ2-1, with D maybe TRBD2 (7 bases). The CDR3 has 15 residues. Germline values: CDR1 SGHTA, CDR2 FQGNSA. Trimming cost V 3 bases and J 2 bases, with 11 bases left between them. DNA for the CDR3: TGTGCCAGCAGCTTGGGAGGGGGAACCTACAATGAGCAGTTCTTC. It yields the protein CASSLGGGTYNEQFF.

CDR3 protein: CASSEGGFGMNTEAFF. The CDR3 coding sequence is TGCGCCAGCAGCGAAGGGGGGTTCGGGATGAACACTGAAGCTTTCTTT. The chain has TRBV5-1 and TRBJ1-1; a weak D match, TRBD1 (6 bases). Germline-derived CDR1 and CDR2 are SGHRS and YFSETQ. The CDR3 covers 16 residues. Trimming left V 4 bases short and J 0 bases short, with 16 bases between.

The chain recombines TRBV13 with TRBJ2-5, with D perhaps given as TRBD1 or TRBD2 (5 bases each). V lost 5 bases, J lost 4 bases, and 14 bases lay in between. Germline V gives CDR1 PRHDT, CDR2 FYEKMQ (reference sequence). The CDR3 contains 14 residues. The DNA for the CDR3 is TGTGCCAGCAGCGACTTGGGGGATGTAGAGACCCAGTACTTC. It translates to CASSDLGDVETQYF.

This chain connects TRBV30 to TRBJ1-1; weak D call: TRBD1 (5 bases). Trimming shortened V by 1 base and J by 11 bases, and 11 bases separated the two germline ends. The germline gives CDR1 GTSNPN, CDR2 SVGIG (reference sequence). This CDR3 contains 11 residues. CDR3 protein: CAWSGRGLAFF. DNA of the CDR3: TGTGCCTGGAGTGGGCGGGGGTTGGCTTTCTTT.

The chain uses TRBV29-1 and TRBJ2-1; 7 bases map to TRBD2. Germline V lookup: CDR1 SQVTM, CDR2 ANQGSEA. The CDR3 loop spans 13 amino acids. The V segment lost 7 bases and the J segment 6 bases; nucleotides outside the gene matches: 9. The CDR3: CSDTRVAGNEQFF. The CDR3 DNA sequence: TGCAGCGACACAAGGGTAGCGGGCAATGAGCAGTTCTTC.

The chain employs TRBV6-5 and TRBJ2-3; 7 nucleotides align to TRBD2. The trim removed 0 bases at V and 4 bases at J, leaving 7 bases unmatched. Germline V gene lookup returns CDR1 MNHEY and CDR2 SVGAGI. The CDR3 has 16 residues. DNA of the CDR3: TGTGCCAGCAGTTACTCCCAACTAGCGCTCCCAGATACGCAGTATTTT. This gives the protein CASSYSQLALPDTQYF.

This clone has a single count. This chain's CDR3 is CASSSSGASYEQYF. CDR3 coding DNA: TGCGCCAGCAGCTCCAGCGGAGCTTCCTACGAGCAGTACTTC. The rearrangement joins TRBV5-1 to TRBJ2-7, with D possibly matching TRBD2 (5 bases). The V end was cut by 3 bases, the J end by 1 base, with 11 bases between. The CDR3 is 14 amino acids. Germline CDR1 SGHRS, CDR2 YFSETQ.

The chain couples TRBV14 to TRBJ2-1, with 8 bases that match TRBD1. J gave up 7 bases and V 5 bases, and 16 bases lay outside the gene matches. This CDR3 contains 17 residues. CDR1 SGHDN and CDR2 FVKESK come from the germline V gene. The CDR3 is CASSYRPGTGLGNEQFF. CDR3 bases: TGTGCCAGCAGCTACCGCCCCGGGACAGGCTTGGGGAATGAGCAGTTCTTC.

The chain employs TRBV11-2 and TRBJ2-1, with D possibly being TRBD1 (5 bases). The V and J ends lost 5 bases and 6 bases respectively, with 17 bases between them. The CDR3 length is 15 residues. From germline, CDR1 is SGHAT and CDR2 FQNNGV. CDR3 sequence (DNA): TGTGCCAGCAGCACTGGCCCCGGCAGGGCCAATGAGCAGTTCTTC. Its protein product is CASSTGPGRANEQFF.

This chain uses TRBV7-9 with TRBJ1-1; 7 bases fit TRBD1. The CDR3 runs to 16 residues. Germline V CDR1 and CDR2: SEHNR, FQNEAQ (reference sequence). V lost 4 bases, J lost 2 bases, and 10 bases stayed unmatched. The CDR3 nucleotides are TGTGCCAGCAGCTCTCCCGGGACAGCGCTTAACACTGAAGCTTTCTTT. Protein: CASSSPGTALNTEAFF.

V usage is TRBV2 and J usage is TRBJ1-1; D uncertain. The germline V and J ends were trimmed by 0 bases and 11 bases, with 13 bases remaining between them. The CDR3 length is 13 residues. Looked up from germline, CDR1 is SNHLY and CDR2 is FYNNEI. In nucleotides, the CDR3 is TGTGCCAGCAGTGAAGCGCTCCTCTCTTGGGCTTTCTTT. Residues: CASSEALLSWAFF.

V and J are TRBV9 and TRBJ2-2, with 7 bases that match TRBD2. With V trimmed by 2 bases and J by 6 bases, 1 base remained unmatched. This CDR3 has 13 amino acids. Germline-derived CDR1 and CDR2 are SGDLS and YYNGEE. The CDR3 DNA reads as TGTGCCAGCAGCGTCACTAGCGCCGGGGAGCTGTTTTTT. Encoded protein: CASSVTSAGELFF.